One sample yielded the 23 T cell receptor beta chains listed below, sequenced in a study of blood T cell repertoires in COVID-19. Measured with immunoSEQ multiplex PCR; TCRdb has only the in-frame clones, and not every one. The table records some 130,000 clones, around 83% of them present only once. The sequencing input was peripheral blood. The receptors derive from a woman in her forties or fifties with acute or convalescent COVID-19.

CDR3 in DNA: TGTGCCAGCAGCTTAGGCGAGGTATCCTATGGCTACACCTTC. Protein sequence: CASSLGEVSYGYTF. The rearrangement links TRBV11-2 to TRBJ1-2; D gene uncertain. This CDR3 comprises 14 residues. Between the trimmed V and J ends, which lost 1 base and 4 bases, there was a span of 10 bases. The germline CDR1 and CDR2 sequences are SGHAT and FQNNGV.

This clone has more than one count but fewer than ten. This chain uses TRBV7-9 with TRBJ2-7, with 7 bases aligning to TRBD1. CDR3 length: 16 amino acids. The V segment lost 1 base and the J segment 0 bases; nucleotides outside the gene matches: 6. From germline, CDR1 is SEHNR and CDR2 FQNEAQ (reference sequence). The CDR3 DNA is TGTGCCAGCAGCTTAGGTCCGGGACAGTTCTCCTACGAGCAGTACTTC. Amino acids: CASSLGPGQFSYEQYF.

The V call is TRBV27, the J call TRBJ1-5; possible D gene TRBD1, 6 bases. This CDR3 spans 12 amino acids. V lost 4 bases to trimming and J lost 9 bases, with 10 bases between them. Per the germline V gene, CDR1 is MNHEY and CDR2 is SMNVEV (reference sequence). As DNA, the CDR3 is TGTGCCAGCAGTTCCAGGGGCGGGCCCCAGCATTTT. Its protein is CASSSRGGPQHF.

J is TRBJ2-3 and V is TRBV5-1, with 8 nucleotides matching TRBD2. V dropped 4 bases and J dropped 3; count of bases not matched to a gene: 4. Looked up from germline, CDR1 is SGHRS and CDR2 is YFSETQ. CDR3 length: 14 residues. The CDR3 spells CASSAGGWTDTQYF. Written as DNA, the CDR3 is TGCGCCAGCAGCGCGGGGGGTTGGACAGATACGCAGTATTTT.

This chain joins TRBV19 and TRBJ1-1, with a weak D call TRBD1 (5 bases). This CDR3 is 14 amino acids long. The V end lost 4 bases, the J end lost 5 bases, and 14 bases lay between the germline ends. Germline V gene data show CDR1 as LNHDA and CDR2 as SQIVND (reference sequence). The CDR3 nucleotides read TGTGCCAGTAGTAGTATGGGGGGTCGAACTGAAGCTTTCTTT. Amino acids: CASSSMGGRTEAFF.

The chain links TRBV7-8 to TRBJ2-3, with 16 bases matching TRBD2. The J segment lost 3 bases and the V segment lost 4 bases, leaving 4 bases of the junction unmatched. CDR3 length: 17 residues. The germline CDR1 and CDR2 sequences are SGHVS and FQNEAQ. The CDR3 reads CASSSGLAGGLTDTQYF. In nucleotides, the CDR3 is TGTGCCAGCAGCTCGGGACTAGCGGGGGGGCTTACAGATACGCAGTATTTT.

V is TRBV12-3 or TRBV12-4 and J is TRBJ1-2; TRBD1 is a possible D gene (5 bases). V was cut by 2 bases and J by 7 bases, with 8 bases left in between. The CDR3 totals 12 residues. This chain's CDR3 is CASSLSGVGYTF. The CDR3 DNA sequence: TGTGCCAGCAGTTTATCGGGGGTTGGCTACACCTTC.

The chain recombines TRBV6-6 with TRBJ1-4; TRBD1 matches at 7 bases. Per the germline V gene, CDR1 is MNHNY and CDR2 is SVGAGI (reference sequence). Trimming took 7 bases from V and 5 from J; bases not matched to a gene: 10. This CDR3 has 15 amino acids. CDR3 sequence: CASNNLGQKNEKLFF. The CDR3 region has the DNA TGTGCCAGCAATAATTTGGGACAGAAGAATGAAAAACTGTTTTTT.

This sequence joins TRBV6-5 and TRBJ2-6; the D is unclear. Germline V gene data show CDR1 as MNHEY and CDR2 as SVGAGI. Trimming removed 7 bases from V and 4 bases from J, with 8 bases in between. The CDR3 runs 13 residues. CDR3 DNA sequence: TGTGCCAGCACGGAGTCGGGGGCCAACGTCCTGACTTTC. The encoded protein is CASTESGANVLTF.

The V and J genes are TRBV2 and TRBJ2-2; D remains ambiguous. The V end lost 4 bases, the J end lost 5 bases, and 11 bases lay between the germline ends. The CDR3 extends over 14 amino acids. Looked up from germline, CDR1 is SNHLY and CDR2 is FYNNEI. The CDR3 bases are TGTGCCAGCAGTGGTCAAAGCGAGACCGGGGAGCTGTTTTTT. It yields the protein CASSGQSETGELFF.

This rearrangement joins TRBV2 to TRBJ2-7; D is ambiguous. The CDR3 consists of 14 residues. Deletions cut 7 bases from V and 0 bases from J, with 13 bases between. The germline CDR1 and CDR2 sequences are SNHLY and FYNNEI. DNA for the CDR3: TGTGCCAGCAACGGCGGTCCGAGCTCCTACGAGCAGTACTTC. It codes for CASNGGPSSYEQYF.

The chain carries TRBV24-1 and TRBJ1-1; TRBD1 is a possible D gene (5 bases). From germline, CDR1 is KGHDR and CDR2 SFDVKD. CDR3 size: 14 residues. Trimming removed 5 bases at V and 0 bases at J, with 9 bases between. CDR3 DNA sequence: TGTGCCACCAGTGCCCAAGGGGTGAACACTGAAGCTTTCTTT. It yields the protein CATSAQGVNTEAFF.

This rearrangement joins TRBV4-2 to TRBJ2-1, with 10 nucleotides matching TRBD2. In germline, CDR1 is LGHNA, CDR2 YNFKEQ. With V trimmed by 0 bases and J by 7 bases, 9 bases remained unmatched. CDR3 length: 17 amino acids. The CDR3, as DNA: TGTGCCAGCAGCCAAGAATCGCGTCTAGCGGGGGTGAATGAGCAGTTCTTC. It codes for CASSQESRLAGVNEQFF.

The rearrangement uses TRBV5-5 and TRBJ1-2; D not certain. The germline V gene encodes CDR1 SGHKS and CDR2 YYEKEE (reference sequence). V gave up 0 bases and J gave up 3 bases, with 9 bases separating them. The CDR3 is 14 residues long. In DNA form, the CDR3 reads TGTGCCAGCAGCTTGGATCAGGCTGACTATGGCTACACCTTC. Encoded protein: CASSLDQADYGYTF.

This chain links TRBV30 with TRBJ1-5; 7 nucleotides match TRBD1. Looked up from germline, CDR1 is GTSNPN and CDR2 is SVGIG (reference sequence). Losses at the gene ends were 1 base for V and 5 bases for J; bases not matched to a gene: 2. This CDR3 is built from 13 residues. CDR3 coding DNA: TGTGCCTGGAGTGACAGGGGTCATCAGCCCCAGCATTTT. Residues: CAWSDRGHQPQHF.

The gene calls are TRBV7-3 and TRBJ2-1; no clear D. V was pared by 1 base and J by 6 bases, with 10 bases between. The CDR3 has 14 residues. Germline V gene sequence: CDR1 SGHTA, CDR2 FQGTGA. CDR3 DNA sequence: TGTGCCAGCAGCTTAATGGATGGGCTCAATGAGCAGTTCTTC. It yields the protein CASSLMDGLNEQFF.

The chain combines TRBV4-1 with TRBJ2-3; 10 bases align to TRBD2. With V trimmed by 0 bases and J by 9 bases, 9 bases remained unmatched. In germline, CDR1 is MGHRA, CDR2 YSYEKL. The CDR3 is made up of 16 amino acids. CDR3 protein: CASSQEERGGSSTQYF. The CDR3 DNA sequence: TGCGCCAGCAGCCAAGAGGAGCGGGGGGGTTCTTCGACGCAGTATTTT.

The rearrangement uses TRBV10-3 and TRBJ2-2, with a tentative D call TRBD1 (5 bases). This CDR3 comprises 13 residues. Germline CDR1 is ENHRY and CDR2 is SYGVKD. Trimming shortened V by 5 bases and J by 6 bases, and 10 bases separated the two germline ends. CDR3 loop: CAISNRGPGELFF. CDR3 DNA: TGTGCCATCAGTAATAGGGGCCCCGGGGAGCTGTTTTTT.

The chain carries TRBV5-4 and TRBJ1-2; 7 nucleotides match TRBD1. J gave up 4 bases and V 3 bases, and 6 bases lay outside the gene matches. From germline, CDR1 is SGHNT and CDR2 YYREEE (reference sequence). The CDR3 covers 14 residues. The CDR3 loop reads CASSWRDRLYGYTF. The CDR3 DNA reads TGTGCCAGCAGCTGGAGGGACAGACTCTATGGCTACACCTTC.

The V call is TRBV29-1, the J call TRBJ1-1; TRBD1 matches 7 bases. V was pared by 6 bases and J by 7 bases, with 11 bases of the junction left unmatched. CDR3 length: 13 residues. Looked up from germline, CDR1 is SQVTM and CDR2 is ANQGSEA. This chain's CDR3 is CSVEHKTGSEAFF. In DNA form, the CDR3 reads TGCAGCGTAGAACACAAGACAGGGAGTGAAGCTTTCTTT.

The chain combines TRBV27 with TRBJ1-1; 10 bases match TRBD1. V was clipped by 5 bases and J by 1 base; unmatched bases: 10. This CDR3 is built from 17 residues. The germline V gene has CDR1 MNHEY and CDR2 SMNVEV (reference sequence). CDR3 residues: CASSRRGQGLQNTEAFF. Here the CDR3 DNA reads TGTGCCAGCAGTAGACGGGGACAGGGGCTCCAGAACACTGAAGCTTTCTTT.

The rearrangement uses TRBV5-6 and TRBJ2-1, with TRBD1 matching over 9 bases. V dropped 4 bases and J dropped 6; count of bases not matched to a gene: 8. From germline, CDR1 is SGHDT and CDR2 YYEEEE. The CDR3 totals 15 residues. The CDR3 DNA reads TGTGCCAGCAGCCTCGGGACAGGGTTGGGCAATGAGCAGTTCTTC. Its translation is CASSLGTGLGNEQFF.

This clone was counted a few times. The chain recombines TRBV11-2 with TRBJ1-1; D uncertain. CDR1 SGHAT and CDR2 FQNNGV come from the germline V gene. The V end lost 3 bases, the J end lost 2 bases, and 10 bases lay between the germline ends. This CDR3 is built from 14 residues. The CDR3 DNA reads TGTGCCAGCAGCTTGGACTTCTCCAACACTGAAGCTTTCTTT. It specifies CASSLDFSNTEAFF.